One and the same sample provided the 16 T cell receptor beta chains below, sequenced in a study of cytomegalovirus exposure and HLA in healthy donors. Researchers ran the PCR with 60 Vbeta and 13 Jbeta primers. Profiled with immunoSEQ multiplex PCR; TCRdb holds only in-frame clones, not every one. The sample records 130,000 or so clones, about 81% being singletons. The sequencing input was PBMCs. The receptors shown here come from a woman aged 40-49 years in good health and CMV-seropositive.

This chain links TRBV4-3 with TRBJ1-1, with D possibly being TRBD1 (6 bases). Germline CDR1 reads LGHNA; CDR2 reads YSLEER. V dropped 1 base and J dropped 4 bases, with 16 bases sitting between them. The CDR3 has 16 amino acids. The chain's CDR3 is CASSQGTGSRGTEAFF. CDR3 bases: TGCGCCAGCAGCCAAGGAACAGGGTCAAGGGGCACTGAAGCTTTCTTT.

This clone was observed a handful of times. The rearrangement uses TRBV29-1 and TRBJ2-7; D uncertain. Deletions cut 7 bases from V and 6 bases from J, with 13 bases between. The CDR3 contains 11 residues. Looked up from germline, CDR1 is SQVTM and CDR2 is ANQGSEA. The CDR3 region is CSALIAAEQYF. CDR3 DNA sequence: TGCAGCGCCCTGATAGCAGCCGAGCAGTACTTC.

The rearrangement joins TRBV28 to TRBJ2-3; 9 bases line up with TRBD1. Germline V lookup: CDR1 MDHEN, CDR2 SYDVKM. The CDR3 sequence is 16 residues long. The V segment lost 6 bases and the J segment 6 bases; nucleotides outside the gene matches: 13. DNA of the CDR3: TGTGCCAGCAGCCCCCGGGACAGGGACTCTGTGGATACGCAGTATTTT. Translation: CASSPRDRDSVDTQYF.

The V and J genes are TRBV7-2 and TRBJ1-1; D gene ambiguous. This CDR3 contains 15 residues. Germline CDR1 is SGHTA and CDR2 is FQGNSA. The V end lost 1 base, the J end lost 6 bases, and 15 bases lay between the germline ends. CDR3 coding DNA: TGTGCCAGCAGCTTAGGTCCGGGGATGCTGGCTGAAGCTTTCTTT. Protein sequence: CASSLGPGMLAEAFF.

The chain employs TRBV5-1 and TRBJ2-6; 8 nucleotides line up with TRBD1. V shed 4 bases and J 1 base; nucleotides not matched to a gene: 10. Germline values: CDR1 SGHRS, CDR2 YFSETQ. CDR3 length: 18 residues. This CDR3 reads CASSKTTDRESGANVLTF. Written as DNA, the CDR3 is TGCGCCAGCAGCAAAACTACGGACAGGGAATCTGGGGCCAACGTCCTGACTTTC. The full variable domain, in which reference TRBV5-1 and TRBJ2-6 provide the parts outside the CDR3, is KAGVTQTPRYLIKTRGQQVTLSCSPISGHRSVSWYQQTPGQGLQFLFEYFSETQRNKGNFPGRFSGRQFSNSRSEMNVSTLELGDSALYLCASSKTTDRESGANVLTFGAGSRLTVL.

This chain uses TRBV7-8 with TRBJ2-7; TRBD2 matches at 7 bases. The J segment lost 9 bases and the V segment lost 3 bases, leaving 2 bases of the junction unmatched. Germline assignment: CDR1 SGHVS and CDR2 FQNEAQ. There are 11 residues in the CDR3. CDR3 sequence: CASSFTGGQYF. CDR3 nucleotides: TGTGCCAGCAGCTTTACGGGGGGGCAGTACTTC.

Concerning this clone itself: Other DNA sequences within the sample encode an identical CDR3. The chain is built from TRBV28 and TRBJ2-2; D perhaps matches TRBD2 (6 bases). V lost 6 bases and J lost 5, with 10 bases in between. Germline CDR1 is MDHEN and CDR2 is SYDVKM. This CDR3 contains 13 residues. The CDR3 coding sequence is TGTGCCAGCAGCTCCCGGGGGACCGGGGAGCTGTTTTTT. Its protein product is CASSSRGTGELFF.

The V call is TRBV21-1, the J call TRBJ1-1; TRBD1, the D gene given by the table, was not confirmed from the DNA. TRBV21-1 is listed as a pseudogene. This CDR3 is built from 14 residues. This CDR3 reads CASSTSTRNTEAFF. CDR3 sequence (DNA): TGTGCCAGCAGCACAAGTACACGGAACACTGAAGCTTTCTTT.

The chain has TRBV4-3 and TRBJ1-3; D may be TRBD1 (6 bases). V was cut by 0 bases and J by 2 bases, with 11 bases left in between. The CDR3 has 16 amino acids. Germline CDR1 reads LGHNA; CDR2 reads YSLEER. The CDR3 region has the DNA TGCGCCAGCAGCCAAGAACGAGGGGGTACTGGAAACACCATATATTTT. Its translation is CASSQERGGTGNTIYF.

The rearrangement links TRBV5-1 to TRBJ1-2; D is ambiguous. This CDR3 is built from 12 residues. The germline V gene has CDR1 SGHRS and CDR2 YFSETQ. The germline V and J ends were trimmed by 2 bases and 4 bases, with 6 bases remaining between them. CDR3 sequence reads: CASSFVRYGYTF. The CDR3 DNA sequence: TGCGCCAGCAGCTTCGTTCGCTATGGCTACACCTTC.

For the CDR3, the DNA is TGTGCCAGCAGCGGACTAGCGGGGACATACCAAGAGACCCAGTACTTC. Protein sequence: CASSGLAGTYQETQYF. This chain joins TRBV7-2 and TRBJ2-5; 12 nucleotides line up with TRBD2. The CDR3 has 16 amino acids. The V and J ends lost 5 bases and 0 bases, in that order; junction bases with no gene match: 4. The germline CDR1 and CDR2 sequences are SGHTA and FQGNSA.

This clone came up once. The CDR3 sequence: CASSPGCNQPQHF. The CDR3 bases are TGTGCCAGCTCACCTGGCTGCAATCAGCCCCAGCATTTT. The chain joins TRBV21-1 to TRBJ1-5; the table gives TRBD1 as D, unverified against the DNA. TRBV21-1 is a pseudogene segment. This CDR3 has 13 residues.

This clone was seen only once. This chain uses TRBV11-2 with TRBJ1-1; 11 positions agree with TRBD1. V trimming: 1 base; J trimming: 5 bases; junction bases outside the gene matches: 6. This CDR3 has 16 amino acids. Per the germline V gene, CDR1 is SGHAT and CDR2 is FQNNGV. The CDR3 region is CASSLGPGTGGTEAFF. Written as DNA, the CDR3 is TGTGCCAGCAGCTTAGGCCCCGGGACAGGGGGGACTGAAGCTTTCTTT.

The CDR3 nucleotides are TGTGCCAGCAGTGGCTACAGGGGTAACACTGAAGCTTTCTTT. Translation: CASSGYRGNTEAFF. The V call is TRBV6-6, the J call TRBJ1-1, with 7 positions matching TRBD1. V dropped 5 bases and J dropped 2; count of bases not matched to a gene: 5. The CDR3 runs 14 residues. Germline loops: CDR1 MNHNY, CDR2 SVGAGI (reference sequence).

This clone was picked up one time. The rearrangement joins TRBV28 to TRBJ2-7; tentative D call: TRBD2 (5 bases). In germline, CDR1 is MDHEN, CDR2 SYDVKM. The V end was cut by 2 bases, the J end by 5 bases, with 13 bases between. This CDR3 comprises 14 residues. The CDR3, as DNA: TGTGCCAGCAGTTTACGGGGTCCTAGGGACGAGCAGTACTTC. This translates into CASSLRGPRDEQYF. The variable domain in full, completed from reference TRBV28 and TRBJ2-7, reads DVKVTQSSRYLVKRTGEKVFLECVQDMDHENMFWYRQDPGLGLRLIYFSYDVKMKEKGDIPEGYSVSREKKERFSLILESASTNQTSMYLCASSLRGPRDEQYFGPGTRLTVT.

The chain uses TRBV29-1 and TRBJ2-2; a weak D match, TRBD1 (5 bases). The CDR3 length is 16 residues. V was pared by 0 bases and J by 4 bases, with 15 bases between. The V gene's germline CDR1 is SQVTM and CDR2 ANQGSEA. The CDR3 sequence is CSVEEETDLITGELFF. DNA for the CDR3: TGCAGCGTTGAAGAGGAGACAGACTTGATCACCGGGGAGCTGTTTTTT.